The 20 T cell receptor beta chains given below trace back to one sample, sequenced in a study of post-analysis software for immune sequencing data. General study points: Controls had lower frequencies than patients of five TRBV segments, which included TRBV5-6, TRBV5-1 and TRBV20-1.

These receptors lack a known antigen. Prepared libraries of TCR beta cDNA carried unique molecular identifiers. TCRdb itself ran the PCR reads through MiXCR, one entry per CDR3 protein. The sample yields 750,000 to 900,000 distinct CDR3 sequences, approximately 44% seen once. Specimen: blood. These receptors originate from a girl aged 5-17 years with multiple sclerosis.

The V gene is TRBV6-2 or TRBV6-3, the J gene TRBJ1-1, with D tentatively TRBD1 (5 bases). V gave up 11 bases and J gave up 5 bases, with 9 bases separating them. The germline gives CDR1 MNHEY, CDR2 SVGEGT. This CDR3 has 10 amino acids. CDR3 loop: CALAGTEAFF. The CDR3 DNA reads as TGTGCCCTTGCAGGGACTGAAGCTTTCTTT.

V and J are TRBV30 and TRBJ2-7, with D unresolved. The CDR3 is made up of 13 amino acids. V shed 0 bases and J shed 3 bases, with 9 bases lying between them. CDR1 is GTSNPN and CDR2 is SVGIG in the germline V gene (reference sequence). Written as DNA, the CDR3 is TGTGCCTGGAGTGTCGGGCTTAACTACGAGCAGTACTTC. This translates into CAWSVGLNYEQYF.

This chain connects TRBV7-8 to TRBJ2-2; D perhaps matches TRBD2 (6 bases). CDR3 length: 17 amino acids. V lost 4 bases to trimming and J lost 2 bases, with 17 bases between them. The germline V gene has CDR1 SGHVS and CDR2 FQNEAQ. The CDR3 coding sequence is TGTGCCAGCAGCTCGAAGGCTGGGGGGAGTAACACCGGGGAGCTGTTTTTT. Translation gives CASSSKAGGSNTGELFF.

The chain recombines TRBV27 with TRBJ2-3, with 10 bases fitting TRBD2. CDR1 is MNHEY, CDR2 SMNVEV, per germline (reference sequence). The V segment lost 3 bases and the J segment 2 bases; nucleotides outside the gene matches: 8. The CDR3 is made up of 17 amino acids. CDR3 DNA sequence: TGTGCCAGCAGTTTGAATTGGCTAGCGGGAGACACAGATACGCAGTATTTT. It yields the protein CASSLNWLAGDTDTQYF.

J is TRBJ2-7 and V is TRBV20-1; 7 nucleotides align to TRBD1. The germline V gene encodes CDR1 DFQATT and CDR2 SNEGSKA (reference sequence). The CDR3 totals 17 residues. The V gene end was trimmed by 4 bases and the J gene end by 0 bases; junction bases not matched to a gene: 15. The CDR3 bases are TGCAGTGCTACCGAATATAAAGGACAGGCAAACTCCTACGAGCAGTACTTC. Translated, it gives CSATEYKGQANSYEQYF.

This clonotype was found a few times. This chain uses TRBV6-5 with TRBJ1-1; no reliable D call. In germline, CDR1 is MNHEY, CDR2 SVGAGI. Trimming took off 5 bases at V and 4 bases at J, with 8 bases between the two ends. The CDR3 extends over 12 amino acids. CDR3 sequence: CASSAGSTEAFF. As DNA, the CDR3 is TGTGCCAGCAGTGCGGGATCCACTGAAGCTTTCTTT.

The rearrangement joins TRBV7-2 to TRBJ1-2; the D gene is possibly TRBD1 (5 bases). Germline loops: CDR1 SGHTA, CDR2 FQGNSA. The CDR3 is 15 amino acids. V lost 5 bases and J lost 7, with 20 bases in between. CDR3 region: CASSPGGQGRSGYTF. The CDR3 nucleotides read TGTGCCAGCAGCCCTGGCGGGCAGGGTCGATCTGGCTACACCTTC.

This clonotype appeared once. This rearrangement joins TRBV15 to TRBJ2-7; possible D gene TRBD1, 6 bases. V lost 2 bases to trimming and J lost 4 bases, with 12 bases between them. The CDR3 loop spans 14 amino acids. Per germline, CDR1 LNHNV and CDR2 YYDKDF (reference sequence). CDR3 protein: CATSRFSGVYEQYF. The CDR3 DNA is TGTGCCACCAGCAGATTTTCAGGGGTATACGAGCAGTACTTC.

The rearrangement joins TRBV20-1 to TRBJ2-7; D not certain. V lost 0 bases and J lost 3, with 12 bases in between. The CDR3 has 14 residues. Per the germline V gene, CDR1 is DFQATT and CDR2 is SNEGSKA (reference sequence). CDR3 coding DNA: TGCAGTGCTAGAGATAGGATGGCGGACTACGAGCAGTACTTC. This codes for CSARDRMADYEQYF.

The V and J genes are TRBV27 and TRBJ2-4, with a possible D match to TRBD2 (6 bases). The J call may be incorrect, as the DNA end agrees better with TRBJ2-7. The germline V gene encodes CDR1 MNHEY and CDR2 SMNVEV (reference sequence). CDR3 size: 15 residues. The CDR3: CASSSPGLTNYEQYF. The CDR3 bases are TGTGCCAGCAGTTCCCCCGGACTAACGAACTACGAGCAGTACTTC.

The V call is TRBV5-1, the J call TRBJ1-4; possible D gene TRBD1, 6 bases. CDR3 length: 16 residues. The germline V and J ends were trimmed by 0 bases and 4 bases, with 13 bases remaining between them. Per the germline V gene, CDR1 is SGHRS and CDR2 is YFSETQ. CDR3 nucleotide sequence: TGCGCCAGCAGCTTGGAATTCGGGGGCGGTAATGAAAAACTGTTTTTT. It codes for CASSLEFGGGNEKLFF.

This clonotype came up a few times. The chain combines TRBV6-6 with TRBJ1-1, with no clear D. V was trimmed by 4 bases and J by 3 bases, leaving 12 bases between them. Germline V gene lookup returns CDR1 MNHNY and CDR2 SVGAGI (reference sequence). The CDR3 is 14 residues long. The CDR3 protein is CASSSYTWDTEAFF. The DNA of the CDR3 is TGTGCCAGCAGTTCCTACACCTGGGACACTGAAGCTTTCTTT.

CDR3 sequence: CASSFGGRAGGEQFF. CDR3 bases: TGCGCCAGCAGCTTCGGCGGGAGGGCCGGGGGTGAGCAGTTCTTC. The V and J genes are TRBV5-1 and TRBJ2-1; 9 bases agree with TRBD2. The germline V gene has CDR1 SGHRS and CDR2 YFSETQ. With 2 bases clipped from V and 9 bases from J, the junction kept 9 bases outside the gene matches. CDR3 length: 15 amino acids. The full variable domain, with the rest looked up from reference TRBV5-1 and TRBJ2-1, is KAGVTQTPRYLIKTRGQQVTLSCSPISGHRSVSWYQQTPGQGLQFLFEYFSETQRNKGNFPGRFSGRQFSNSRSEMNVSTLELGDSALYLCASSFGGRAGGEQFFGPGTRLTVL.

CDR3 loop: CATSQGGSSYNEQFF. For the CDR3, the DNA is TGTGCCACCTCTCAGGGCGGTAGCTCCTACAATGAGCAGTTCTTC. The genes are TRBV6-5 and TRBJ2-1, with D perhaps TRBD1 (5 bases). There are 15 residues in the CDR3. Germline V gene data show CDR1 as MNHEY and CDR2 as SVGAGI. The V end lost 10 bases, the J end lost 0 bases, and 16 bases lay between the germline ends.

This clonotype was detected only a few times. CDR3 nucleotides: TGTGCCAGCAGCCTTCTTAGCGGAAATGAGCAGTTCTTC. Its protein product is CASSLLSGNEQFF. The chain links TRBV7-9 to TRBJ2-1; D is perhaps TRBD2 (6 bases). Trimming took off 5 bases at V and 7 bases at J, with 12 bases between the two ends. The CDR3 is 13 amino acids. CDR1 is SEHNR, CDR2 FQNEAQ, per germline (reference sequence).

V usage is TRBV15 and J usage is TRBJ1-5; TRBD1 is a possible D gene (5 bases). This CDR3 contains 14 residues. Between the trimmed V and J ends, which lost 0 bases and 6 bases, there was a span of 9 bases. CDR1 and CDR2 from the germline V gene are LNHNV and YYDKDF (reference sequence). Written as DNA, the CDR3 is TGTGCCACCAGCAGAGACGCGGGGGGTCAGCCCCAGCATTTT. Residues: CATSRDAGGQPQHF.

This clonotype was picked up a small number of times. This sequence joins TRBV5-6 and TRBJ2-5; D is possibly TRBD1 or TRBD2 (5 bases each). Trimming took 4 bases from V and 11 from J, leaving 21 bases between them. Germline V lookup: CDR1 SGHDT, CDR2 YYEEEE. This CDR3 has 14 amino acids. The CDR3 reads CASSPNTGTSEQYF. The CDR3, as DNA: TGTGCCAGCAGCCCAAATACCGGGACGTCTGAGCAGTACTTC. The whole variable domain, filled in from reference TRBV5-6 and TRBJ2-5, reads DAGVTQSPTHLIKTRGQQVTLRCSPKSGHDTVSWYQQALGQGPQFIFQYYEEEERQRGNFPDRFSGHQFPNYSSELNVNALLLGDSALYLCASSPNTGTSEQYFGPGTRLLVL.

The chain carries TRBV28 and TRBJ1-5; D is perhaps TRBD1 (6 bases). V shed 6 bases and J shed 6 bases, with 12 bases lying between them. The CDR3 totals 13 residues. Germline values: CDR1 MDHEN, CDR2 SYDVKM. CDR3 region: CASSWKGGQPQHF. The CDR3 nucleotides read TGTGCCAGCAGCTGGAAGGGGGGTCAGCCCCAGCATTTT.

The table lists this clonotype with a few counts. The chain employs TRBV13 and TRBJ2-7; 8 bases match TRBD1. The CDR3 runs 18 residues. The trim removed 5 bases at V and 3 bases at J, leaving 18 bases unmatched. CDR1 is PRHDT and CDR2 is FYEKMQ in the germline V gene (reference sequence). CDR3 loop: CASSPGQGAGLINYEQYF. The DNA of the CDR3 is TGTGCCAGCAGCCCCGGACAGGGAGCGGGCCTTATAAACTACGAGCAGTACTTC.

This chain connects TRBV4-1 to TRBJ2-7, with unresolved D. The CDR3 has 12 residues. The germline V gene encodes CDR1 MGHRA and CDR2 YSYEKL. Trimming removed 7 bases at V and 4 bases at J, with 11 bases between. The CDR3 reads CASTPCEYEQYF. CDR3 in DNA: TGCGCCAGCACCCCGTGTGAATACGAGCAGTACTTC.